These 25 T cell receptor beta chains came from one sample sequenced in a study of cytomegalovirus exposure and HLA in healthy donors. Vbeta (60) and Jbeta (13) primers were used in the PCR. Repertoires were generated with immunoSEQ multiplex PCR, while TCRdb's copy carries only in-frame clones and drops some. The sample has 70,000 to 95,000 clones; approximately 80% are singletons. Input material: PBMCs. The receptors stem from a man aged 18 to 30 in good health and CMV-seronegative.

The V call is TRBV7-6, the J call TRBJ2-2; 10 bases fit TRBD1. Germline V gene sequence: CDR1 SGHVS, CDR2 FNYEAQ. The CDR3 contains 15 residues. The J segment lost 7 bases and the V segment lost 5 bases, leaving 7 bases of the junction unmatched. CDR3 DNA: TGTGCCAGCAGCCTCGACAGGGGGCAGAGCGGGGAGCTGTTTTTT. Translation gives CASSLDRGQSGELFF.

The chain employs TRBV6-4 and TRBJ2-3, with D hard to call. The V end was cut by 5 bases, the J end by 3 bases, with 9 bases between. CDR1 and CDR2 from the germline V gene are MRHNA and SNTAGT. The CDR3 spans 13 residues. The DNA for the CDR3 is TGTGCCAGCAGTCGGGTCATGACAGATACGCAGTATTTT. The encoded protein is CASSRVMTDTQYF.

V is TRBV6-1 and J is TRBJ2-5; the D gene is possibly TRBD1 (6 bases). Near its end, the DNA agrees better with TRBJ2-7, so the J call may be wrong. The CDR3 contains 14 residues. Germline V gene data show CDR1 as MNHNS and CDR2 as SASEGT. CDR3 amino acids: CASWGPPSTYEQYF. The CDR3 DNA sequence: TGTGCCAGCTGGGGGCCGCCGAGCACCTACGAGCAGTACTTC.

This clone was observed a few times. The gene calls are TRBV6-5 and TRBJ2-5; D possibly corresponds to TRBD2 (6 bases). Germline V lookup: CDR1 MNHEY, CDR2 SVGAGI. The CDR3 runs 12 residues. The germline V and J ends were trimmed by 5 bases and 7 bases, with 11 bases remaining between them. Written as DNA, the CDR3 is TGTGCCAGCAGTGGGCCCGGGGGGACCCAGTACTTC. This translates into CASSGPGGTQYF.

The table lists this clone with a count of one. This chain joins TRBV9 and TRBJ1-1; D not certain. The CDR3 consists of 14 residues. Trimming stripped 4 bases from V and 0 bases from J, with 10 bases between. Germline V lookup: CDR1 SGDLS, CDR2 YYNGEE. CDR3 sequence reads: CASSYRGMNTEAFF. As DNA, the CDR3 is TGTGCCAGCAGCTACCGCGGCATGAACACTGAAGCTTTCTTT.

The V call is TRBV19, the J call TRBJ1-2, with TRBD1 matching 9 bases. Germline V gives CDR1 LNHDA, CDR2 SQIVND (reference sequence). After removal of 4 bases from V and 3 bases from J, the junction contained 3 bases not matched to a gene. The CDR3 has 14 residues. The CDR3 loop is CASSKRQGDYGYTF. The CDR3 nucleotides read TGTGCCAGTAGTAAACGACAGGGGGACTATGGCTACACCTTC.

The V call is TRBV6-8, the J call TRBJ2-5, with 7 bases that match TRBD1. Germline CDR1 and CDR2: MNHGY and SAAAGT. The length of the CDR3 is 15 residues. The junction had 7 bases not matched to a gene; V was cut back by 6 bases and J by 0 bases. CDR3 DNA sequence: TGTGCCAGCAGAATTGAGACAGGGCACCAAGAGACCCAGTACTTC. Translating gives CASRIETGHQETQYF.

This clone was picked up one time. The gene calls are TRBV29-1 and TRBJ2-3; the match to TRBD2 covers 10 bases. Germline assignment: CDR1 SQVTM and CDR2 ANQGSEA. The V segment lost 6 bases and the J segment 6 bases; nucleotides outside the gene matches: 15. There are 16 residues in the CDR3. This CDR3 is CSVARASGGMSDTQYF. DNA of the CDR3: TGCAGCGTCGCCCGGGCTAGCGGGGGTATGAGCGATACGCAGTATTTT.

This clone is a singleton in its sample. The chain is built from TRBV6-1 and TRBJ2-7; possible D gene TRBD1, 6 bases. CDR1 is MNHNS, CDR2 SASEGT, per germline. CDR3 length equals 14 residues. Trimming removed 6 bases at V and 0 bases at J, with 12 bases between. Written as DNA, the CDR3 is TGTGCCAGCAGCTACAGGGTTGACTCCTACGAGCAGTACTTC. Amino acids: CASSYRVDSYEQYF.

The CDR3 loop reads CAWSVSSGVPVQYF. CDR3 DNA: TGTGCCTGGAGTGTGTCAAGCGGGGTACCGGTGCAGTACTTC. The chain recombines TRBV30 with TRBJ2-7; 7 positions agree with TRBD2. Germline loops: CDR1 GTSNPN, CDR2 SVGIG (reference sequence). The CDR3 has 14 residues. The V segment lost 0 bases and the J segment 9 bases; nucleotides outside the gene matches: 11.

CDR3 residues: CASSVGLAQGGYTF. The CDR3 DNA reads TGTGCCAGCAGCGTAGGATTAGCCCAGGGAGGCTACACCTTC. The chain couples TRBV9 to TRBJ1-2; the D gene is possibly TRBD1 (5 bases). V was pared by 0 bases and J by 8 bases, with 14 bases between. The V gene's germline CDR1 is SGDLS and CDR2 YYNGEE. This CDR3 contains 14 residues.

This chain joins TRBV5-1 and TRBJ2-7; 7 positions agree with TRBD1. This CDR3 spans 15 amino acids. Germline CDR1 reads SGHRS; CDR2 reads YFSETQ. J was trimmed by 0 bases and V by 3 bases; bases with no gene match: 6. The CDR3 nucleotides read TGCGCCAGCAGCTCCGGGACAGAGGTCTCCTACGAGCAGTACTTC. It encodes CASSSGTEVSYEQYF.

This clone was recorded once. This sequence joins TRBV5-1 and TRBJ2-5; 7 bases align to TRBD2. This CDR3 has 14 amino acids. The ends lost 4 bases at V and 0 bases at J; junction bases unmatched: 3. Germline CDR1 SGHRS, CDR2 YFSETQ. CDR3 DNA sequence: TGCGCCAGCAGCGGAGGGAGGGACCAAGAGACCCAGTACTTC. Its translation: CASSGGRDQETQYF.

To note about this clone: At one boundary the junction diverges from the germline segment, which might be a read error. V gene TRBV7-9 combines with J gene TRBJ1-1, with no clear D. Germline CDR1 is SEHNR and CDR2 is FQNEAQ (reference sequence). This CDR3 contains 13 residues. The CDR3 region is CSSSLTANTEAFF. The CDR3 bases are TGTTCCAGCAGCCTAACAGCAAACACTGAAGCTTTCTTT. The whole variable domain, filled in from reference TRBV7-9 and TRBJ1-1, reads DTGVSQNPRHKITKRGQNVTFRCDPISEHNRLYWYRQTLGQGPEFLTYFQNEAQLEKSRLLSDRFSAERPKGSFSTLEIQRTEQGDSAMYLCSSSLTANTEAFFGQGTRLTVV.

This rearrangement joins TRBV6-5 to TRBJ2-3; D is possibly TRBD1 (6 bases). V was clipped by 5 bases and J by 1 base, with 10 bases between them. In germline, CDR1 is MNHEY, CDR2 SVGAGI. The length of the CDR3 is 14 residues. The CDR3 reads CASSIQGGTDTQYF. DNA of the CDR3: TGTGCCAGCAGTATACAGGGTGGCACAGATACGCAGTATTTT.

The rearrangement joins TRBV19 to TRBJ2-5; 8 positions match TRBD2. After removal of 8 bases from V and 6 bases from J, the junction contained 8 bases not matched to a gene. The CDR3 consists of 13 residues. Germline values: CDR1 LNHDA, CDR2 SQIVND (reference sequence). This chain's CDR3 is CASGPGGRKTQYF. CDR3 nucleotides: TGTGCCAGTGGACCGGGGGGGCGTAAGACCCAGTACTTC.

The chain recombines TRBV6-5 with TRBJ2-5; 10 nucleotides agree with TRBD1. With V trimmed by 5 bases and J by 4 bases, 1 base remained unmatched. CDR3 length: 13 residues. Germline-derived CDR1 and CDR2 are MNHEY and SVGAGI. The CDR3 spells CASSRDRGETQYF. The DNA for the CDR3 is TGTGCCAGCAGTCGGGACAGGGGAGAGACCCAGTACTTC.

The chain is built from TRBV7-8 and TRBJ1-2, with D possibly matching TRBD1 (6 bases). The length of the CDR3 is 16 residues. Per germline, CDR1 SGHVS and CDR2 FQNEAQ. V shed 5 bases and J shed 4 bases, with 20 bases lying between them. The CDR3 DNA follows: TGTGCCAGCAGCCCGGGGGGACAAGCGGGGATCTATGGCTACACCTTC. This translates into CASSPGGQAGIYGYTF.

In this sample, this clone turned up once. This sequence joins TRBV9 and TRBJ2-7, with TRBD1 matching over 9 bases. Unmatched junction bases numbered 12, after V lost 3 bases and J lost 5 bases. Germline values: CDR1 SGDLS, CDR2 YYNGEE. This CDR3 comprises 16 residues. CDR3 protein: CASSADTGTGSDEQYF. The DNA for the CDR3 is TGTGCCAGCAGCGCAGATACCGGGACAGGGTCCGACGAGCAGTACTTC. Drawing the rest from reference TRBV9 and TRBJ2-7, the complete variable domain is DSGVTQTPKHLITATGQRVTLRCSPRSGDLSVYWYQQSLDQGLQFLIQYYNGEERAKGNILERFSAQQFPDLHSELNLSSLELGDSALYFCASSADTGTGSDEQYFGPGTRLTVT.

CDR3 DNA: TGTGCCACCAGCAGAGACCAGGATGGGCAAGAGACCCAGTACTTC. It is translated as CATSRDQDGQETQYF. The genes are TRBV15 and TRBJ2-5; D is unclear. From germline, CDR1 is LNHNV and CDR2 YYDKDF (reference sequence). Between the trimmed V and J ends, which lost 0 bases and 2 bases, there was a span of 10 bases. The CDR3 covers 15 residues.

This clone was picked up a small number of times. V usage is TRBV5-1 and J usage is TRBJ1-4; D remains ambiguous. The CDR3 totals 14 residues. Trimming removed 2 bases at V and 7 bases at J, with 12 bases between. Germline V CDR1 and CDR2: SGHRS, YFSETQ. This CDR3 reads CASSFTESGEKLFF. For the CDR3, the DNA is TGCGCCAGCAGCTTTACAGAGAGTGGTGAAAAACTGTTTTTT.

The chain has TRBV30 and TRBJ2-3; 8 nucleotides match TRBD1. The J segment lost 4 bases and the V segment lost 5 bases, leaving 14 bases of the junction unmatched. CDR1 is GTSNPN and CDR2 is SVGIG in the germline V gene (reference sequence). The CDR3 is 16 amino acids. The CDR3: CAWGTGTGPEADTQYF. CDR3 DNA sequence: TGTGCCTGGGGAACCGGGACAGGACCTGAGGCAGATACGCAGTATTTT.

The J gene is TRBJ2-7, the V gene TRBV7-9; TRBD1 agrees at 9 bases. Looked up from germline, CDR1 is SEHNR and CDR2 is FQNEAQ (reference sequence). V lost 3 bases to trimming and J lost 5 bases; unmatched junction nucleotides: 8. The CDR3 runs to 15 residues. CDR3 in amino acids: CASSFGQGPADEQYF. CDR3 DNA sequence: TGTGCCAGCAGCTTCGGACAGGGGCCAGCGGACGAGCAGTACTTC.

The chain links TRBV29-1 to TRBJ1-1; possible D gene TRBD1, 5 bases. The CDR3 contains 13 residues. CDR1 is SQVTM, CDR2 ANQGSEA, per germline. Trimming stripped 4 bases from V and 8 bases from J, with 17 bases between. The CDR3, as DNA: TGCAGCGTTGTACCTGACAGTTCTCTCGAAGCTTTCTTT. Encoded protein: CSVVPDSSLEAFF.

The chain carries TRBV4-1 and TRBJ1-5; 8 bases fit TRBD1. The CDR3 runs to 15 residues. CDR1 is MGHRA, CDR2 YSYEKL, per germline. V lost 3 bases and J lost 6; bases outside the gene matches: 7. The CDR3 DNA follows: TGCGCCAGCAGCCAGTCCGGACAGGGTGGTCAGCCCCAGCATTTT. It specifies CASSQSGQGGQPQHF.